Following are 25 T cell receptor beta chains from one sample sequenced in a study of control samples from healthy donors and cancer patients. TCRdb keeps only in-frame clones here, not all; method: immunoSEQ multiplex PCR. Of around 90,000 clones in the sample, approximately 86% were seen once. Sequenced material: blood. These receptor sequences come from a young man in good health.

In this sample, this clone turned up a few times. The gene calls are TRBV10-1 and TRBJ2-5; TRBD1 matches 8 bases. The length of the CDR3 is 14 residues. V shed 4 bases and J 3 bases; nucleotides not matched to a gene: 4. Germline CDR1 reads WNHNN; CDR2 reads SYGVQD (reference sequence). CDR3 loop: CASSARGRKETQYF. CDR3 in DNA: TGCGCCAGCAGTGCCAGGGGGCGCAAAGAGACCCAGTACTTC.

The CDR3 DNA reads TGCGCCAGCAGCTTGGAGGACAGCCGCTACAATGAGCAGTTCTTC. Its protein is CASSLEDSRYNEQFF. The genes are TRBV5-1 and TRBJ2-1; D may be TRBD1 (6 bases). The CDR3 is 15 residues long. Trimming pared 0 bases from V and 3 bases from J, leaving 10 bases between. The germline CDR1 and CDR2 sequences are SGHRS and YFSETQ.

This chain uses TRBV19 with TRBJ2-2; D is uncertain. The CDR3 covers 15 residues. With 1 base removed from V and 4 bases from J, the gap between germline ends came to 10 bases. Germline V lookup: CDR1 LNHDA, CDR2 SQIVND (reference sequence). The DNA of the CDR3 is TGTGCCAGTAGTATAGGAGGCGGAATCACCGGGGAGCTGTTTTTT. Its protein product is CASSIGGGITGELFF.

The gene calls are TRBV19 and TRBJ2-2; TRBD2 matches at 8 bases. This CDR3 is built from 14 residues. Germline V lookup: CDR1 LNHDA, CDR2 SQIVND (reference sequence). With 10 bases clipped from V and 4 bases from J, the junction kept 8 bases outside the gene matches. CDR3 nucleotide sequence: TGTGCCACCGGGGGGGACTCACTCACCGGGGAGCTGTTTTTT. As protein: CATGGDSLTGELFF.

This chain joins TRBV6-5 and TRBJ1-2, with D uncertain. The CDR3 extends over 13 amino acids. V was clipped by 10 bases and J by 0 bases, with 12 bases between them. The germline V gene has CDR1 MNHEY and CDR2 SVGAGI. CDR3 DNA sequence: TGTGCCACCCACCGGCAAGCTAACTATGGCTACACCTTC. Its translation is CATHRQANYGYTF.

V and J are TRBV6-5 and TRBJ1-1, with D perhaps TRBD1 (5 bases). Germline lookup yields CDR1 MNHEY and CDR2 SVGAGI. V dropped 5 bases and J dropped 4 bases, with 14 bases sitting between them. CDR3 length: 14 amino acids. The CDR3 DNA sequence: TGTGCCAGCAGTCCGACCCGACAGCGCACTGAAGCTTTCTTT. It encodes CASSPTRQRTEAFF.

This clone is a singleton in its sample. This chain joins TRBV19 and TRBJ1-2; D remains ambiguous. The V gene lost 5 bases and the J gene lost 9 bases, with 10 bases spanning the gap. CDR3 length: 11 amino acids. Germline lookup yields CDR1 LNHDA and CDR2 SQIVND (reference sequence). CDR3 DNA sequence: TGTGCCAGTAGTCCAGGAGAAAGCTACACCTTC. Amino acid sequence: CASSPGESYTF.

Only a few counts were recorded for this clone. V usage is TRBV4-1 and J usage is TRBJ2-7, with D possibly being TRBD2 (7 bases). This CDR3 has 14 amino acids. The germline V gene has CDR1 MGHRA and CDR2 YSYEKL. V was trimmed by 5 bases and J by 1 base, leaving 12 bases between them. CDR3 nucleotide sequence: TGCGCCAGCAGCGCACAGGGAGGGTCCTACGAGCAGTACTTC. Residues: CASSAQGGSYEQYF.

The genes are TRBV5-4 and TRBJ2-3; TRBD1 matches at 10 bases. Per germline, CDR1 SGHNT and CDR2 YYREEE (reference sequence). V was pared by 5 bases and J by 6 bases, with 12 bases of the junction left unmatched. The CDR3 is 16 amino acids. This CDR3 reads CASSHLDRGGMDTQYF. In DNA, the CDR3 is TGTGCCAGCAGTCATCTGGACAGGGGGGGGATGGATACGCAGTATTTT.

This clone was recorded only once. This rearrangement joins TRBV2 to TRBJ1-5; D gene ambiguous. The germline CDR1 and CDR2 sequences are SNHLY and FYNNEI. The ends were cut back, 4 bases at V and 3 bases at J, with 13 bases in the middle. CDR3 length: 15 residues. The DNA for the CDR3 is TGTGCCAGCAGTGCTGAGGCAGATCTCAATCAGCCCCAGCATTTT. Translation gives CASSAEADLNQPQHF.

This clone was seen a single time. The chain carries TRBV6-5 and TRBJ2-2; 8 bases are a match to TRBD1. Trimming removed 6 bases from V and 4 bases from J; junction bases left unmatched: 4. Looked up from germline, CDR1 is MNHEY and CDR2 is SVGAGI. CDR3 length equals 14 residues. The CDR3, as DNA: TGTGCCAGCAGGAGAACAGGGGGCACCGGGGAGCTGTTTTTT. It specifies CASRRTGGTGELFF.

The rearrangement uses TRBV21-1 and TRBJ2-7; the table's TRBD1 call for D was not verified on the DNA. TRBV21-1 counts as a pseudogene. The CDR3 is made up of 20 amino acids. The CDR3 spells CASSKTRAKDRTGFFDEQYV. The DNA of the CDR3 is TGTGCCAGCAGCAAAACTCGAGCGAAGGACCGGACAGGGTTTTTCGACGAGCAGTACGTC.

The genes are TRBV6-1 and TRBJ2-3; 9 nucleotides agree with TRBD2. The CDR3 is made up of 16 amino acids. The germline V gene has CDR1 MNHNS and CDR2 SASEGT. Trimming cost V 0 bases and J 4 bases; bases outside gene matches: 5. The CDR3 coding sequence is TGTGCCAGCAGTGAAGCGGGCGGGGGGGCCCCAGATACGCAGTATTTT. Residues: CASSEAGGGAPDTQYF.

The genes are TRBV12-5 and TRBJ2-1; TRBD1 matches 7 bases. Losses at the gene ends were 8 bases for V and 9 bases for J; bases not matched to a gene: 16. Per the germline V gene, CDR1 is LGHNT and CDR2 is FRNRAP. This CDR3 has 15 residues. CDR3 DNA sequence: TGTGCTAGTTCCACTCGACAGGGCGGAAGGGGTGAGCAGTTCTTC. This sequence encodes CASSTRQGGRGEQFF.

This chain uses TRBV24-1 with TRBJ2-3; TRBD2 is a possible D gene (6 bases). V was shortened by 0 bases and J by 2 bases, with 11 bases between the two germline ends. Germline lookup yields CDR1 KGHDR and CDR2 SFDVKD. The CDR3 is 16 amino acids. This CDR3 is CATSDLGGTNTDTQYF. CDR3 nucleotides: TGTGCCACCAGTGATTTGGGAGGGACGAACACAGATACGCAGTATTTT.

The chain links TRBV6-2 or TRBV6-3 to TRBJ1-1, with D maybe TRBD1 (5 bases). V was cut by 5 bases and J by 5 bases, with 15 bases left in between. This CDR3 has 14 residues. Germline values: CDR1 MNHEY, CDR2 SVGEGT. The CDR3 DNA sequence: TGTGCCAGCAGTAACGCCCCCGGGGCTACTGAAGCTTTCTTT. This translates into CASSNAPGATEAFF.

This chain links TRBV20-1 with TRBJ1-1; no clear D. The CDR3 has 13 amino acids. The germline CDR1 and CDR2 sequences are DFQATT and SNEGSKA (reference sequence). The V end lost 3 bases, the J end lost 3 bases, and 11 bases lay between the germline ends. CDR3 residues: CSASTGWDTEAFF. In nucleotides, the CDR3 is TGCAGTGCTAGTACCGGGTGGGACACTGAAGCTTTCTTT.

The genes are TRBV24-1 and TRBJ2-2; 13 nucleotides match TRBD2. Germline CDR1 is KGHDR and CDR2 is SFDVKD. J lost 7 bases, V lost 9 bases, and 16 bases had no gene match. The CDR3 consists of 18 residues. This CDR3 reads CATGSTTSGGASSGELFF. CDR3 nucleotides: TGTGCCACCGGATCGACCACTAGCGGGGGGGCTTCAAGCGGGGAGCTGTTTTTT.

This clone was picked up a small number of times. V and J are TRBV24-1 and TRBJ1-2; D not resolved. The CDR3 contains 14 residues. V was trimmed by 2 bases and J by 0 bases, leaving 6 bases between them. The germline V gene encodes CDR1 KGHDR and CDR2 SFDVKD. CDR3 region: CATSDYQSNYGYTF. The CDR3, as DNA: TGTGCCACCAGTGATTACCAGTCTAACTATGGCTACACCTTC.

This clone was seen more than once but under ten times. This sequence joins TRBV7-9 and TRBJ1-2; weak D call: TRBD1 (6 bases). The CDR3 runs 17 residues. Germline CDR1 SEHNR, CDR2 FQNEAQ (reference sequence). V shed 0 bases and J shed 4 bases, with 18 bases lying between them. The CDR3 protein is CASSLAGGHGLFYGYTF. The CDR3 DNA reads TGTGCCAGCAGCTTAGCGGGGGGACACGGACTCTTCTATGGCTACACCTTC.

The chain links TRBV30 to TRBJ2-7; D is perhaps TRBD2 (5 bases). The CDR3 extends over 14 amino acids. CDR1 is GTSNPN and CDR2 is SVGIG in the germline V gene (reference sequence). Trimming stripped 2 bases from V and 6 bases from J, with 17 bases between. DNA for the CDR3: TGTGCCTGGAGTCTGGGAGCCTCGGGCTCCGAGCAGTACTTC. Translation gives CAWSLGASGSEQYF.

The chain links TRBV5-5 to TRBJ2-2, with 10 bases matching TRBD1. V was pared by 2 bases and J by 6 bases, with 10 bases of the junction left unmatched. CDR1 is SGHKS and CDR2 is YYEKEE in the germline V gene (reference sequence). CDR3 length: 17 amino acids. Written as DNA, the CDR3 is TGTGCCAGCAGCTTAATTCCCGGGACAGGGGTTGCCGGGGAGCTGTTTTTT. Translation: CASSLIPGTGVAGELFF.

This sequence joins TRBV3-1 (or the pseudogene TRBV3-2) and TRBJ1-2; TRBD1 is a possible D gene (6 bases). CDR1 is LGHDT, CDR2 YNNKEL, per germline (reference sequence). The length of the CDR3 is 14 residues. V gave up 5 bases and J gave up 5 bases, with 15 bases separating them. CDR3 protein: CASSFGQQGYGYTF. CDR3 in DNA: TGTGCCAGCAGCTTCGGACAGCAAGGGTATGGCTACACCTTC.

The V gene is TRBV5-1, the J gene TRBJ1-2; D is unclear. V lost 0 bases, J lost 4 bases, and 7 bases lay in between. Looked up from germline, CDR1 is SGHRS and CDR2 is YFSETQ. The CDR3 is 13 amino acids. The CDR3 loop is CASSLESAYGYTF. The CDR3 bases are TGCGCCAGCAGCTTGGAGTCAGCCTATGGCTACACCTTC.

V gene TRBV28 combines with J gene TRBJ1-2; tentative D call: TRBD1 (5 bases). Trimming took off 4 bases at V and 8 bases at J, with 23 bases between the two ends. CDR3 length equals 16 residues. CDR1 MDHEN and CDR2 SYDVKM come from the germline V gene. CDR3 amino acids: CASSSPGPQRAGGYTF. Here the CDR3 DNA reads TGTGCCAGCAGTTCACCGGGACCCCAAAGGGCTGGGGGCTACACCTTC.